Presented here are 8 T cell receptor beta chains from one specimen sequenced in a study of shared clonotypes between healthy human individuals. Assay: immunoSEQ multiplex PCR; the TCRdb copy retains only in-frame clones and omits some. Of a few million clones listed, approximately 90% were seen once; the top ten hold over 0.12%. The specimen was naive CD4+ T cells sorted from blood. Subset given: CD45RA+ positively selected. The source is a man younger than 30 in good health.

This chain's CDR3 is CASSERTGGSGYTF. The DNA of the CDR3 is TGTGCCAGCAGTGAGCGGACAGGGGGCTCTGGCTACACCTTC. This chain links TRBV25-1 with TRBJ1-2; 11 bases fit TRBD1. Germline V gene data show CDR1 as MGHDK and CDR2 as SYGVNS. V shed 3 bases, J shed 7 bases, and the junction held 4 bases outside the gene matches. This CDR3 spans 14 amino acids.

A word on this clone: Other DNA sequences in this sample translate to the same CDR3. This sequence joins TRBV9 and TRBJ2-7; possibly TRBD1 or TRBD2 for D (5 bases each). V was trimmed by 2 bases and J by 0 bases, leaving 9 bases between them. Germline V gives CDR1 SGDLS, CDR2 YYNGEE. The CDR3 is 14 residues long. In DNA, the CDR3 is TGTGCCAGCAGCGTGGGGACGGACTCCTACGAGCAGTACTTC. It specifies CASSVGTDSYEQYF.

The J gene is TRBJ1-3, the V gene TRBV28; D gene uncertain. Trimming took 6 bases from V and 0 from J, leaving 12 bases between them. The CDR3 is 15 residues long. Germline CDR1 reads MDHEN; CDR2 reads SYDVKM. The CDR3 here is CASRSGSISGNTIYF. The CDR3 DNA is TGTGCCAGCAGGTCCGGGAGCATCTCTGGAAACACCATATATTTT.

As to this clone: Other DNA sequences from this sample encode an identical CDR3 as well. J is TRBJ2-3 and V is TRBV5-4; 10 positions match TRBD1. The CDR3 runs to 14 residues. Germline V gene data show CDR1 as SGHNT and CDR2 as YYREEE (reference sequence). J gave up 5 bases and V 4 bases, and 4 bases lay outside the gene matches. The CDR3 region has the DNA TGTGCCAGCAGCCCGGGACAGGGGAGAGATACGCAGTATTTT. Amino acid sequence: CASSPGQGRDTQYF.

Points on this clone: Other DNA sequences in this specimen translate into the identical CDR3. The genes are TRBV28 and TRBJ1-1; D gene unclear. V dropped 3 bases and J dropped 4 bases, with 6 bases sitting between them. The CDR3 is made up of 12 amino acids. Looked up from germline, CDR1 is MDHEN and CDR2 is SYDVKM. This CDR3 reads CASSLRSTEAFF. The CDR3 coding sequence is TGTGCCAGCAGTTTGCGTTCCACTGAAGCTTTCTTT. Full variable domain (rest looked up from reference TRBV28 and TRBJ1-1): DVKVTQSSRYLVKRTGEKVFLECVQDMDHENMFWYRQDPGLGLRLIYFSYDVKMKEKGDIPEGYSVSREKKERFSLILESASTNQTSMYLCASSLRSTEAFFGQGTRLTVV.

This clone appeared once. The gene calls are TRBV10-1 and TRBJ2-3; no clear D gene. The CDR3 contains 12 residues. Trimming left V 2 bases short and J 4 bases short, with 4 bases between. The V gene's germline CDR1 is WNHNN and CDR2 SYGVQD (reference sequence). The CDR3 region has the DNA TGCGCCAGCAGTGAGGGGGCAGATACGCAGTATTTT. Translated, it gives CASSEGADTQYF.

This chain connects TRBV28 to TRBJ2-5, with D hard to call. Germline-derived CDR1 and CDR2 are MDHEN and SYDVKM. The V end lost 11 bases, the J end lost 9 bases, and 16 bases lay between the germline ends. This CDR3 region has 11 residues. The CDR3 here is CASFTLRPQYF. The CDR3, as DNA: TGTGCCTCCTTTACCCTAAGGCCCCAGTACTTC.

The V and J genes are TRBV7-6 and TRBJ2-7; maybe TRBD1 (5 bases). Trimming pared 5 bases from V and 3 bases from J, leaving 11 bases between. From germline, CDR1 is SGHVS and CDR2 FNYEAQ. The length of the CDR3 is 13 residues. CDR3 DNA sequence: TGTGCCAGCAGCCCCGACGACAGCTACGAGCAGTACTTC. Protein sequence: CASSPDDSYEQYF.